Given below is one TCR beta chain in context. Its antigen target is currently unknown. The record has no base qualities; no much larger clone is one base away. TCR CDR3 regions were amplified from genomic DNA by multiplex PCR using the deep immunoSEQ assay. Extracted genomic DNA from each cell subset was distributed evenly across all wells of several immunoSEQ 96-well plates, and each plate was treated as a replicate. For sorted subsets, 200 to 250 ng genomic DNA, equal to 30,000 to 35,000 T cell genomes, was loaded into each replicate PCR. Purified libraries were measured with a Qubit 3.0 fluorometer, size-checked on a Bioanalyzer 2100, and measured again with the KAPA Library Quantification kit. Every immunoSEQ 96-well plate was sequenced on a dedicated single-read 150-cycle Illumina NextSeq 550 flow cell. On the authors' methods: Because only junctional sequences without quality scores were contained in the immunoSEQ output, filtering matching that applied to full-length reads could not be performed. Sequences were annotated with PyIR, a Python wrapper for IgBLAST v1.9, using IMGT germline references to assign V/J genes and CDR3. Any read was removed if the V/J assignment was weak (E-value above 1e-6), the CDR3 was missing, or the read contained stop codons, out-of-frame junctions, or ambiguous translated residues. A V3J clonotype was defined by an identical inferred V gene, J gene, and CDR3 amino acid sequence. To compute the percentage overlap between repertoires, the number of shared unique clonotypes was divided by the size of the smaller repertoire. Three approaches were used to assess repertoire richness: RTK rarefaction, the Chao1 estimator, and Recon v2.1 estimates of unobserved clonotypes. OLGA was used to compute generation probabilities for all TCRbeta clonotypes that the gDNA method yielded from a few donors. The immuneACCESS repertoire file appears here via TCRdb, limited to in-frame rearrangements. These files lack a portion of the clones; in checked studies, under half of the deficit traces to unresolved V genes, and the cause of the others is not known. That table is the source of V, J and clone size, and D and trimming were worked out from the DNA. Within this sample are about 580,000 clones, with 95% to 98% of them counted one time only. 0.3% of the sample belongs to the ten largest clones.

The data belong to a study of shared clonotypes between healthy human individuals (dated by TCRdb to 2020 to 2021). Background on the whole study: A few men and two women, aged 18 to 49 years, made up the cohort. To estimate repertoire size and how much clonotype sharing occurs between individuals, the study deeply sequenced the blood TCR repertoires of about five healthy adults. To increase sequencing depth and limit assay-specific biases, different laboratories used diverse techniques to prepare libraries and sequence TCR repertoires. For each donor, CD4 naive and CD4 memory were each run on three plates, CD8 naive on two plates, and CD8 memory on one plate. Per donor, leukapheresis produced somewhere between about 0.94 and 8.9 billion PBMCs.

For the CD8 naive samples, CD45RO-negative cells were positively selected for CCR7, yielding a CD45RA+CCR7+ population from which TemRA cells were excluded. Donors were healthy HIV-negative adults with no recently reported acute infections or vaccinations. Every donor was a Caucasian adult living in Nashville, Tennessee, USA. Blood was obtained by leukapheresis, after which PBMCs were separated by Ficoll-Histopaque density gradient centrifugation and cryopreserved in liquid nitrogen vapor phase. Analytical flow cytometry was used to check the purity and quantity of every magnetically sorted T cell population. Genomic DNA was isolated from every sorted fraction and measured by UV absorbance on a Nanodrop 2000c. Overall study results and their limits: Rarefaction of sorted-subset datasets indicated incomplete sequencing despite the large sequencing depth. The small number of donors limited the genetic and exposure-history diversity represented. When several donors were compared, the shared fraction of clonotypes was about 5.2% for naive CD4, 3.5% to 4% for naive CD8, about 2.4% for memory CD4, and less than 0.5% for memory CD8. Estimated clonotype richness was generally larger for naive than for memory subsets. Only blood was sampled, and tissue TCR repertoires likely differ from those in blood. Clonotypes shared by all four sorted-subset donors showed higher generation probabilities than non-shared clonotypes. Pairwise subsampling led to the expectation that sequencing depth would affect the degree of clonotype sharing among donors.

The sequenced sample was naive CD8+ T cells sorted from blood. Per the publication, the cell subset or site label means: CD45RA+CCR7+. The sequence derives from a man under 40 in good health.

Read as DNA, the sequence is TGTGCCAGCAGTGAAATACGTGACTACCTTAGCAATCAGCCCCAGCATTTT. Its protein reads: CASSEIRDYLSNQPQHF. Recombination linked TRBV6-1 to TRBJ1-5; the D gene identity is not certain. CDR1 and CDR2 are read off the germline V gene as MNHNS and SASEGT. The CDR3 sequence holds 17 residues, the cysteine and phenylalanine included. Only the CDR3 DNA stays, 51 bases, in frame from base 1. Cut back by 2 bases and 0 bases, the V and J ends lie 14 bases apart.